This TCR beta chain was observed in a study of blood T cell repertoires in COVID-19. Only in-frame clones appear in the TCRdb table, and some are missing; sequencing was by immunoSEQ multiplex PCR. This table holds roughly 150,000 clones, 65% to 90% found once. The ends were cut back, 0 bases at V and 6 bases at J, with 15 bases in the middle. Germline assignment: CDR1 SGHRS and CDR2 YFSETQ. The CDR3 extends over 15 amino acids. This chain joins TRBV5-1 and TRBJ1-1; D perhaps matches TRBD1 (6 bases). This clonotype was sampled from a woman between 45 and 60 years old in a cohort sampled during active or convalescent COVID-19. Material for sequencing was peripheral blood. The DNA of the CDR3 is TGCGCCAGCAGCTTGGTCGGGACAAGTGAGTCTGAAGCTTTCTTT. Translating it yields CASSLVGTSESEAFF.